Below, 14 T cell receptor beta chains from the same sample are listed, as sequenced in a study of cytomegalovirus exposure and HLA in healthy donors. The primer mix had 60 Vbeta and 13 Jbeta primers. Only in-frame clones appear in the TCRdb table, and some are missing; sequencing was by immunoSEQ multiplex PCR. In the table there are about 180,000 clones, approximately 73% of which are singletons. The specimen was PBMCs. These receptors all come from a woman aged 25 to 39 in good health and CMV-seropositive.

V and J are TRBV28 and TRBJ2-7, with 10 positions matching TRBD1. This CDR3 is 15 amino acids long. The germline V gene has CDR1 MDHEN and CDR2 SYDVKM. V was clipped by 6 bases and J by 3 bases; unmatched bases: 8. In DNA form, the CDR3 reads TGTGCCAGCAGGGGGTCGGGGACAGGGGACTACGAGCAGTACTTC. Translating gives CASRGSGTGDYEQYF.

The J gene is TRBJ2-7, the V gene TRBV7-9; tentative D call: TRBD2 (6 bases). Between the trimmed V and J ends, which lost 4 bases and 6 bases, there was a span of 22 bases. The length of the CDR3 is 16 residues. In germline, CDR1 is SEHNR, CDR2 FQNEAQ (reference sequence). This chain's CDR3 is CASSSATFLGGLEQYF. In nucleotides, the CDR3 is TGTGCCAGCAGCTCCGCGACGTTCCTGGGGGGTCTCGAGCAGTACTTC.

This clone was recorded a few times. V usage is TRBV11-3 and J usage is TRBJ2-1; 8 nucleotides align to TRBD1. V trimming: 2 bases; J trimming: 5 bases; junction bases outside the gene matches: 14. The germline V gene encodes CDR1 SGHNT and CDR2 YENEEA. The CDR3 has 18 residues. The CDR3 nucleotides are TGTGCCAGCAGCTTAAACTGGCTACCGGGACAGGAAAACAATGAGCAGTTCTTC. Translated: CASSLNWLPGQENNEQFF. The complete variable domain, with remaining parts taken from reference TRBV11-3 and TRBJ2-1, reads EAGVVQSPRYKIIEKKQPVAFWCNPISGHNTLYWYLQNLGQGPELLIRYENEEAVDDSQLPKDRFSAERLKGVDSTLKIQPAELGDSAVYLCASSLNWLPGQENNEQFFGPGTRLTVL.

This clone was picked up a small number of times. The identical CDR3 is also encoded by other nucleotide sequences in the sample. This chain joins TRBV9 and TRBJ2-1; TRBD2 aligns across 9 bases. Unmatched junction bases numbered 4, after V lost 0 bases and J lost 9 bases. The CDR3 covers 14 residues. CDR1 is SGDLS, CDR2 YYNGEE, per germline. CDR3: CASSVAGLAGEQFF. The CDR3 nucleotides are TGTGCCAGCAGCGTAGCGGGACTAGCCGGTGAGCAGTTCTTC. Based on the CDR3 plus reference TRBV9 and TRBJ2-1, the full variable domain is DSGVTQTPKHLITATGQRVTLRCSPRSGDLSVYWYQQSLDQGLQFLIQYYNGEERAKGNILERFSAQQFPDLHSELNLSSLELGDSALYFCASSVAGLAGEQFFGPGTRLTVL.

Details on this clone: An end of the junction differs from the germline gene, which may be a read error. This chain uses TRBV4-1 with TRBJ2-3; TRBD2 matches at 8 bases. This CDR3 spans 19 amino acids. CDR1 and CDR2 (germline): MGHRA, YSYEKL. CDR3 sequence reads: CASSQERRRGVSSTDTRYF. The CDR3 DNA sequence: TGCGCCAGCAGCCAAGAGCGCCGGCGGGGGGTATCTAGCACAGATACGCGGTATTTT.

The CDR3 DNA reads as TGTGCCAGCAGCCCTCAGGGGGCCTCCTACAATGAGCAGTTCTTC. Its translation is CASSPQGASYNEQFF. This chain links TRBV6-1 with TRBJ2-1; 8 nucleotides match TRBD1. This CDR3 contains 15 residues. From germline, CDR1 is MNHNS and CDR2 SASEGT. With V trimmed by 6 bases and J by 0 bases, 4 bases remained unmatched.

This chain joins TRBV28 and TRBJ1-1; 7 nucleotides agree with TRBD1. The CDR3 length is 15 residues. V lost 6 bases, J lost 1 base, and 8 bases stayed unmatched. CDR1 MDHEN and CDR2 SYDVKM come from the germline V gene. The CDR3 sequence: CASSPPDRSNTEAFF. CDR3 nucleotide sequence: TGTGCCAGCAGCCCACCGGACAGGTCGAACACTGAAGCTTTCTTT.

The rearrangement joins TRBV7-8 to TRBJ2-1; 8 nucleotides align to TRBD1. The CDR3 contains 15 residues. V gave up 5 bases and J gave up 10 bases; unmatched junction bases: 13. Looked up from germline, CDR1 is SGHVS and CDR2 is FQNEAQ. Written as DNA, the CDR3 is TGTGCCAGCAGCCAACTCCTGGACAGGGTCTCGGAGCAGTTCTTC. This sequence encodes CASSQLLDRVSEQFF.

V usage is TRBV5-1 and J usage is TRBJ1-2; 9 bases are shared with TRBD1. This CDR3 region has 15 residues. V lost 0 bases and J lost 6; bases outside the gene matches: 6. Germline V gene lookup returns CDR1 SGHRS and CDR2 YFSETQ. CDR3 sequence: CASSLVGQGMDGYTF. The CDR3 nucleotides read TGCGCCAGCAGCTTGGTGGGACAGGGTATGGATGGCTACACCTTC. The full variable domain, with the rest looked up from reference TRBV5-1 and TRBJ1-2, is KAGVTQTPRYLIKTRGQQVTLSCSPISGHRSVSWYQQTPGQGLQFLFEYFSETQRNKGNFPGRFSGRQFSNSRSEMNVSTLELGDSALYLCASSLVGQGMDGYTFGSGTRLTVV.

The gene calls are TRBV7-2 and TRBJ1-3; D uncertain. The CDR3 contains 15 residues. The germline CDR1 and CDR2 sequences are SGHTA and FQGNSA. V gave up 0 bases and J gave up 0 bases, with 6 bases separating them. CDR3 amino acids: CASSLASGSGNTIYF. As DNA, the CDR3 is TGTGCCAGCAGCTTAGCGAGCGGCTCTGGAAACACCATATATTTT.

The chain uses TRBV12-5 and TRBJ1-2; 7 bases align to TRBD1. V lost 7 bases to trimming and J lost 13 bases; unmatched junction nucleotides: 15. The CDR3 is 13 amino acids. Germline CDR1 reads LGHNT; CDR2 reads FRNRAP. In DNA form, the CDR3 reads TGTGCTAGTGTCTCCAGGGGGGCGCGGGCCCCCACCTTC. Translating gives CASVSRGARAPTF.

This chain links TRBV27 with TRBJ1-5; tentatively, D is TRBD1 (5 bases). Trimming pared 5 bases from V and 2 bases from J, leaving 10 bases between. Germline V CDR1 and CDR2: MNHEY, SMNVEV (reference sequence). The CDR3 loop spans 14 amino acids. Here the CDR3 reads CASSGRGGNQPQHF. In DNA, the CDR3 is TGTGCCAGCAGTGGCCGGGGGGGCAATCAGCCCCAGCATTTT.

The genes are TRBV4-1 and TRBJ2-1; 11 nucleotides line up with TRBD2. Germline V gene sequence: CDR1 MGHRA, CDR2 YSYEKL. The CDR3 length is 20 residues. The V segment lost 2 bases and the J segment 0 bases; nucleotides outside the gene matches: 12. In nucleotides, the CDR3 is TGCGCCAGCAGCCAAACCCTCGGTAGCGGGGGGGCCTACTCCTACAATGAGCAGTTCTTC. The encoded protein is CASSQTLGSGGAYSYNEQFF.

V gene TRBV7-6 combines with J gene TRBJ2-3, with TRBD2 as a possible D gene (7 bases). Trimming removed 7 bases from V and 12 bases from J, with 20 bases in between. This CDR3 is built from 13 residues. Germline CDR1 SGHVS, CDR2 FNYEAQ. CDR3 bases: TGTGCCAGCACGCACAGAGGGGGGGGCCTACAGTATTTT. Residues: CASTHRGGGLQYF.